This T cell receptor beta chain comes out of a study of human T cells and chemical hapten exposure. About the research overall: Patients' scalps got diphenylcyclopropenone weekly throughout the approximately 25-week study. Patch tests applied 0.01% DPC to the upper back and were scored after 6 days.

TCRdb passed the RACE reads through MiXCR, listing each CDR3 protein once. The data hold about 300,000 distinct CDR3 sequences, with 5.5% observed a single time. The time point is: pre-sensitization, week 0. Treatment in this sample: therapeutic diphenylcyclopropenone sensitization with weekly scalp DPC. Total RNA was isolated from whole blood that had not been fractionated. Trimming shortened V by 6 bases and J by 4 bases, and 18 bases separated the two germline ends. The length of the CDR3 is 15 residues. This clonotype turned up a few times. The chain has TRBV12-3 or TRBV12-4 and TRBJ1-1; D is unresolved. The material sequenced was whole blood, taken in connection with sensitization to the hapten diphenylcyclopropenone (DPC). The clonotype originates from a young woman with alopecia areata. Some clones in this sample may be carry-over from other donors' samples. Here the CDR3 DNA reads TGTGCCAGCAGCCCCCCCCGGGCTCCTCTCACTGAAGCTTTCTTT. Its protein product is CASSPPRAPLTEAFF.